This record looks at one TCR beta chain sequence and its context. These data come from a study of T cell changes during pregnancy in multiple sclerosis. The repertoire was sequenced with immunoSEQ multiplex PCR; TCRdb's copy has only in-frame clones and lacks some. Among 50,000 to 75,000 clones listed, about 94% were seen once. V lost 3 bases and J 5 bases, leaving 23 bases between the germline ends. CDR3 size: 17 residues. CDR1 is GTSNPN, CDR2 SVGIG, per germline (reference sequence). The rearrangement links TRBV30 to TRBJ1-5; unclear D gene. This TCR came from a female donor with multiple sclerosis, enrolled in a pregnancy study. This specimen consisted of CD8+ T cells from peripheral blood mononuclear cells, obtained in the third trimester of pregnancy. As DNA, the CDR3 is TGTGCCTGGAGGGCTCAGAAGCGAGGGAAGGGCCATCAGCCCCAGCATTTT. Its protein is CAWRAQKRGKGHQPQHF.